The T cell receptor (beta chain) under discussion was sequenced for a study of blood T cell repertoires in COVID-19. Study summary: PBMCs, B-cell-depleted T cells, or T cells provided the cDNA or gDNA that made up the material.

This clone was detected a few times. The CDR3 length is 14 residues. Germline V gene lookup returns CDR1 SQVTM and CDR2 ANQGSEA. The germline V and J ends were trimmed by 4 bases and 1 base, with 13 bases remaining between them. Per the study methods: Scientists estimated how many nucleated cells there were by amplifying reference gene primers. Using immunoSEQ multiplex PCR, the repertoire was profiled, and TCRdb retains in-frame clones only, with some absent. The D gene and trimming were derived from the DNA, and the V and J assignments and clone size from that table. Of some 110,000 clones listed, approximately 80% are singletons.

This chain joins TRBV29-1 and TRBJ1-1, with TRBD1 as a possible D gene (5 bases). The receptor's source is a woman in her seventies with acute or convalescent COVID-19. Sequenced sample: peripheral blood. This chain's CDR3 is CSVGGRQTNTEAFF. DNA for the CDR3: TGCAGCGTTGGGGGTAGACAGACGAACACTGAAGCTTTCTTT.